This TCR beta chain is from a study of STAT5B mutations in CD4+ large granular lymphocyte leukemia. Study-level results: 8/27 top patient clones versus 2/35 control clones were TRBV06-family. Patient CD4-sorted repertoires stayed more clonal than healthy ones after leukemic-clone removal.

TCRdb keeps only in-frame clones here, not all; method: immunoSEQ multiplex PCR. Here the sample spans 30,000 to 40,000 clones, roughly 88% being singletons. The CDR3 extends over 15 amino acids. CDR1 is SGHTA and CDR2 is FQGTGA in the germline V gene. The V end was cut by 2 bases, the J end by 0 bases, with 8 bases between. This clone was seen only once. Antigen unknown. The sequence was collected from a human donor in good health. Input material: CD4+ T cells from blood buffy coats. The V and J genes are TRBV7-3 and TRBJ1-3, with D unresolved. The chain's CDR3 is CASSLGGNSGNTIYF. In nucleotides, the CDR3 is TGTGCCAGCAGCTTAGGCGGGAACTCTGGAAACACCATATATTTT.